These 13 T cell receptor beta chains came from one sample sequenced in a study of breast tumors, draining lymph nodes, adjacent tissues. Breast cancer patients provided tissue from their axillary draining lymph nodes. TCRdb ran MiXCR on the multiplex PCR reads and lists one entry per CDR3 protein. Of under 350,000 distinct CDR3 sequences in the sample, 30% were seen once. Material: axillary lymph node tissue. The source is a female donor with breast cancer. Some clones in this sample may be carry-over from other donors' samples.

This clonotype was counted ten times or more. The CDR3 coding sequence is TGTGCCAGCAGCCGTACCTACGAGCAGTACTTC. Translation: CASSRTYEQYF. J is TRBJ2-7 and V is TRBV12-3 or TRBV12-4; no firm D call. The CDR3 contains 11 residues. The V and J ends lost 6 bases and 2 bases respectively, with 5 bases between them.

The chain combines TRBV9 with TRBJ2-5; 11 positions match TRBD2. The germline gives CDR1 SGDLS, CDR2 YYNGEE. Unmatched junction bases numbered 7, after V lost 1 base and J lost 5 bases. The CDR3 loop spans 16 amino acids. The CDR3 nucleotides read TGTGCCAGCAGCGTATATAGCGGGAGGGCCGTGGAGACCCAGTACTTC. It specifies CASSVYSGRAVETQYF.

Points on this clonotype: One base away lies a much larger clone, so this may be a sequencing read error. J is TRBJ1-4 and V is TRBV10-3; D ambiguous. Germline CDR1 reads ENHRY; CDR2 reads SYGVKD. CDR3 length: 14 amino acids. Trimming stripped 5 bases from V and 7 bases from J, with 14 bases between. The CDR3 coding sequence is TGTGCCATCAGTTTTTCTGCGGGAGGTGAAAAACTGTTTTTT. Residues: CAISFSAGGEKLFF.

Concerning this clonotype itself: A much larger clone is a single base away; this may be a read error. The chain uses TRBV7-2 and TRBJ2-1; weak D call: TRBD2 (5 bases). The germline V gene encodes CDR1 SGHTA and CDR2 FQGNSA. The CDR3 length is 15 residues. The CDR3 is CASSLELGAYNEQLF. CDR3 nucleotide sequence: TGTGCCAGCAGCTTAGAACTGGGAGCCTACAATGAGCAGCTCTTC.

Many counts were recorded for this clonotype. The chain is built from TRBV7-3 and TRBJ2-7; no definite D call. Germline lookup yields CDR1 SGHTA and CDR2 FQGTGA. CDR3 length: 15 amino acids. V was shortened by 5 bases and J by 1 base, with 15 bases between the two germline ends. The CDR3 sequence: CASSPNDPASYEQYF. The CDR3 nucleotides read TGTGCCAGCAGCCCTAATGATCCTGCGTCCTACGAGCAGTACTTC.

At least ten counts were recorded for this clonotype. The V gene is TRBV19, the J gene TRBJ1-2, with TRBD1 matching 7 bases. Germline CDR1 is LNHDA and CDR2 is SQIVND (reference sequence). This CDR3 region has 12 residues. The ends lost 9 bases at V and 8 bases at J; junction bases unmatched: 9. The CDR3 region is CASEIQGTGYTF. The CDR3 DNA sequence: TGTGCCAGCGAGATACAGGGGACAGGCTACACCTTC. Combining the CDR3 with reference TRBV19 and TRBJ1-2 gives the whole variable domain DGGITQSPKYLFRKEGQNVTLSCEQNLNHDAMYWYRQDPGQGLRLIYYSQIVNDFQKGDIAEGYSVSREKKESFPLTVTSAQKNPTAFYLCASEIQGTGYTFGSGTRLTVV.

This clonotype was counted many times. The V gene is TRBV7-9, the J gene TRBJ2-7; D not resolved. Trimming shortened V by 3 bases and J by 3 bases, and 15 bases separated the two germline ends. Germline CDR1 reads SEHNR; CDR2 reads FQNEAQ (reference sequence). The CDR3 runs 15 residues. CDR3 loop: CASSFGNPIVYEQYF. The CDR3 nucleotides are TGTGCCAGCAGCTTCGGAAACCCGATCGTCTACGAGCAGTACTTC.

The V and J genes are TRBV19 and TRBJ2-1, with 9 bases lining up with TRBD2. Looked up from germline, CDR1 is LNHDA and CDR2 is SQIVND (reference sequence). The CDR3 has 11 residues. CDR3 coding DNA: TGTGCAACGACTAGCGGCAATGAGCAGTTCTTC. Amino acid sequence: CATTSGNEQFF.

The sample holds a few counts of this clonotype. This may be a read error, as it is one base from a much larger clone. The V gene is TRBV12-5, the J gene TRBJ2-7; D unclear. This CDR3 comprises 13 residues. Looked up from germline, CDR1 is LGHNT and CDR2 is FRNRAP. The CDR3 reads CASVPTQKGERYF. The CDR3 DNA sequence: TGTGCTAGTGTCCCCACCCAGAAGGGCGAGCGGTACTTC.

Comment on this clonotype: Just one base apart from a much larger clone, this may be a read error. The J gene is TRBJ1-3, the V gene TRBV10-3; the D gene is possibly TRBD1 (5 bases). Per germline, CDR1 ENHRY and CDR2 SYGVKD. The CDR3 totals 12 residues. CDR3 sequence (DNA): TGTGCCAGCTGGGACCCTGGAAACGCCATATATTTT. Protein sequence: CASWDPGNAIYF.

V gene TRBV7-9 combines with J gene TRBJ1-4; 9 bases are shared with TRBD1. The CDR3 sequence is 14 residues long. The germline gives CDR1 SEHNR, CDR2 FQNEAQ (reference sequence). The V gene end was trimmed by 4 bases and the J gene end by 4 bases; junction bases not matched to a gene: 1. The CDR3 DNA sequence: TGTGCCAGCAGCTCGGACAGGGGTAATGAAAAACTGTTTTTT. This gives the protein CASSSDRGNEKLFF.

This clonotype was recorded many times. The V and J genes are TRBV5-5 and TRBJ2-7; the match to TRBD1 covers 8 bases. Trimming took 0 bases from V and 0 from J; bases not matched to a gene: 2. Germline V gene sequence: CDR1 SGHKS, CDR2 YYEKEE (reference sequence). The CDR3 length is 15 residues. Here the CDR3 reads CASSLAGTGSYEQYF. The DNA for the CDR3 is TGTGCCAGCAGCTTGGCCGGGACAGGCTCCTACGAGCAGTACTTC.

Regarding this clonotype: This may be a read error, as it is one base from a much larger clone. The chain has TRBV11-3 and TRBJ2-7; TRBD2 aligns across 10 bases. Germline V gene lookup returns CDR1 SGHNT and CDR2 YENEEA. This CDR3 region has 15 residues. DNA for the CDR3: TGTGCCAGCAGCAGCGGGAGGGGAAGCTCCTACGAGCAGTCCTTC. Amino acid sequence: CASSSGRGSSYEQSF.